These T cell receptor beta chains were read from a single sample in a study of cytomegalovirus exposure and HLA in healthy donors. Assay: immunoSEQ multiplex PCR; the TCRdb copy retains only in-frame clones and omits some. The data show about 92,000 clones, over 70% seen once. Sample: PBMCs. Receptors originate from a girl aged 2-10 years in good health and CMV-seropositive. The CDR3 runs from the conserved cysteine through the conserved F or W.

TRBV5-1	TRBJ1-1	CASSLSAQVNTEAFF
TRBV29-1	TRBJ2-1	CSVEDLPQGGGLDEQFF
TRBV28	TRBJ2-7	CASSFEGRDRASYEQYF
TRBV12-2	TRBJ1-2	CASRPSGLVRYGYTF
TRBV7-7	TRBJ2-5	CASSLAHGGEETQYF
TRBV15	TRBJ1-1	CATSRGVGGTEAFF
TRBV9	TRBJ2-1	CASSVIEVPYNEQFF
TRBV19	TRBJ2-7	CASSTLPDREFPGEQYF
TRBV25-1	TRBJ2-3	CANRQQGAQKTDTQYF
TRBV27	TRBJ1-2	CASSILGTGGNYGYTF
TRBV4-1	TRBJ2-2	CASSHTTGQGMTGELFF
TRBV7-2	TRBJ2-1	CASSLKGRAGGPMNEQFF
TRBV30	TRBJ1-1	CAWSPSTQGTFF
TRBV6-1	TRBJ1-4	CASSEDGINEKLFF
TRBV5-1	TRBJ2-5	CATSLQLQETQYF
TRBV6-6	TRBJ1-1	CASEVYTEAFF
TRBV13	TRBJ1-3	CASEKNDRFYPGNTIYF
TRBV27	TRBJ2-7	CASIPTLAGDHEQYF
TRBV2	TRBJ2-3	CASSEDRGREWTDTQYF
TRBV18	TRBJ2-7	CASSPRGIGRDRNNYEQYF
TRBV7-2	TRBJ2-1	CASSHGLAEQFF
TRBV10-1	TRBJ2-1	CASSEWVGSGYNEQFF
TRBV19	TRBJ2-6	CASSGGRTNSGANVLTF
TRBV4-1	TRBJ1-4	CASSPQATNEKLFF
TRBV6-5	TRBJ2-7	CASSYGSGSPSEQYF
TRBV28	TRBJ1-5	CASSLQGNQPQHF
TRBV4-1	TRBJ2-2	CASSPRAAAPGGELFF
TRBV7-6	TRBJ1-2	CASSLTGGKDGYTF
TRBV28	TRBJ1-2	CASSLSRANYGYTF
TRBV7-9	TRBJ1-1	CASVTLNTEAFF
TRBV7-2	TRBJ1-4	CASSLRGQGGKLFF
TRBV29-1	TRBJ1-2	CSGGTPPMGYTF
TRBV25-1	TRBJ1-2	CASSEGPGGGYGYTF
TRBV30	TRBJ1-1	CAWRMQANTEAFF
TRBV5-1	TRBJ2-5	CASSSRVGMETQYF
TRBV30	TRBJ2-1	CAWSLVTLNEQFF
TRBV25-1	TRBJ1-1	CASSKLTVGTEAFF
TRBV4-3	TRBJ1-2	CASSQESNSGYGYTF
TRBV2	TRBJ2-1	CASSPTSLAGGLNNEQFF
TRBV19	TRBJ1-2	CASSTGGRNYGYTF
TRBV4-1	TRBJ2-3	CASSQVSGSADTQYF
TRBV7-9	TRBJ1-2	CSSSSLTEGYGYTF
TRBV5-8	TRBJ1-4	CASSLGPTNEKLFF
TRBV4-1	TRBJ2-1	CASSQVAGEAQFF
TRBV28	TRBJ1-5	CASSPVGQGAYQPQHF
TRBV19	TRBJ1-5	CASSILQGRDQPQHF
TRBV7-2	TRBJ2-5	CASSLAIRHFETQYF
TRBV7-9	TRBJ2-7	CASSLALTSSSYEQYF
TRBV19	TRBJ2-7	CATQAGGISYEQYF
TRBV28	TRBJ1-2	CASSFYSYGYTF
TRBV28	TRBJ2-3	CASSLGRGQRTDTQYF
TRBV9	TRBJ1-4	CASSAQDLGEKLFF
TRBV15	TRBJ1-5	CATSTTEGLKNQPQHF
TRBV10-1	TRBJ2-1	CASSELGTGAKNEQFF
TRBV30	TRBJ2-2	CACKRGIADTGELFF
TRBV5-6	TRBJ1-5	CASSLYTTSNQPQHF
TRBV7-9	TRBJ2-2	CASSLARDYRAGELFF